The 10 T cell receptor beta chains reported below all come from one sample, sequenced in a study of shared clonotypes between healthy human individuals. It was CD45RO-negative cells, positively selected for CCR7, that made up naive CD8 cells, with terminally differentiated effector memory CD45RA+ cells excluded. The data were produced by immunoSEQ multiplex PCR, yet TCRdb's version contains in-frame clones alone and is incomplete. The sample consists of 1.5 million to 2.5 million clones, 85% to 95% of them appearing once. Sequenced material: naive CD8+ T cells sorted from blood. All receptors derive from a man between 18 and 35 years old in good health.

Only one count was recorded for this clone. Other DNA variants within this sample encode the same CDR3. This sequence joins TRBV27 and TRBJ2-7; D not resolved. The CDR3 spans 12 residues. With 4 bases removed from V and 3 bases from J, the gap between germline ends came to 7 bases. Germline CDR1 MNHEY, CDR2 SMNVEV (reference sequence). The CDR3: CASSSGGYEQYF. CDR3 nucleotides: TGTGCCAGCAGTTCAGGCGGCTACGAGCAGTACTTC.

This chain connects TRBV5-1 to TRBJ2-2, with 9 bases lining up with TRBD1. CDR1 SGHRS and CDR2 YFSETQ come from the germline V gene. V was clipped by 3 bases and J by 3 bases; unmatched bases: 3. The CDR3 contains 15 residues. The CDR3 DNA sequence: TGCGCCAGCAGCTGGGACAGGGCATACACCGGGGAGCTGTTTTTT. Translating it yields CASSWDRAYTGELFF.

The chain joins TRBV27 to TRBJ2-1; D remains unclear. This CDR3 has 14 amino acids. In germline, CDR1 is MNHEY, CDR2 SMNVEV (reference sequence). Trimming cost V 2 bases and J 6 bases, with 11 bases left between them. CDR3 DNA sequence: TGTGCCAGCAGTTTAACATTAGGTGTCAATGAGCAGTTCTTC. It is translated as CASSLTLGVNEQFF.

This chain uses TRBV5-6 with TRBJ1-2; D is uncertain. Germline CDR1 SGHDT, CDR2 YYEEEE. The CDR3 totals 12 residues. V lost 4 bases and J 8 bases, leaving 12 bases between the germline ends. In nucleotides, the CDR3 is TGTGCCAGCAGCCCGGTTGGTGGGGGCTACACCTTC. Translated: CASSPVGGGYTF.

This clone was counted once. This rearrangement joins TRBV6-1 to TRBJ1-5; D is unclear. This CDR3 has 16 residues. Germline values: CDR1 MNHNS, CDR2 SASEGT. Between the trimmed V and J ends, which lost 0 bases and 7 bases, there was a span of 16 bases. The CDR3 coding sequence is TGTGCCAGCAGTGAAGCGGAATGGCCCGCCTGGCAGCCCCAGCATTTT. It encodes CASSEAEWPAWQPQHF.

This clone showed up just once. J is TRBJ2-1 and V is TRBV2; D perhaps matches TRBD1 (5 bases). CDR1 is SNHLY, CDR2 FYNNEI, per germline. V was cut by 3 bases and J by 8 bases, with 8 bases left in between. The CDR3 covers 12 residues. The CDR3 protein is CASSDPGYEQFF. CDR3 DNA: TGTGCCAGCAGTGATCCAGGGTATGAGCAGTTCTTC.

As to this clone: Other DNA sequences in the sample encode the same CDR3. The chain recombines TRBV2 with TRBJ2-1; D uncertain. Trimming removed 3 bases at V and 0 bases at J, with 9 bases between. CDR1 and CDR2 from the germline V gene are SNHLY and FYNNEI. This CDR3 spans 15 amino acids. The CDR3 sequence: CASSDLADSYNEQFF. In DNA form, the CDR3 reads TGTGCCAGCAGTGACCTGGCGGACTCCTACAATGAGCAGTTCTTC.

The chain couples TRBV6-5 to TRBJ2-7; D not certain. Germline V lookup: CDR1 MNHEY, CDR2 SVGAGI. V shed 0 bases and J shed 5 bases, with 8 bases lying between them. The CDR3 is made up of 13 amino acids. The CDR3 coding sequence is TGTGCCAGCAGTTACTCGGTGGTGAACGAGCAGTACTTC. This encodes CASSYSVVNEQYF.

V gene TRBV2 combines with J gene TRBJ2-1; 10 bases map to TRBD2. This CDR3 contains 16 residues. The ends lost 3 bases at V and 8 bases at J; junction bases unmatched: 10. CDR1 is SNHLY, CDR2 FYNNEI, per germline. The CDR3 sequence is CASSEGGASGSHEQFF. The CDR3 region has the DNA TGTGCCAGCAGTGAGGGGGGCGCTAGCGGGAGTCATGAGCAGTTCTTC.

The CDR3 reads CASSKFGTGRGSNQPQHF. The DNA of the CDR3 is TGTGCCAGCAGCAAATTCGGGACAGGCCGAGGAAGCAATCAGCCCCAGCATTTT. The chain combines TRBV21-1 with TRBJ1-5; TRBD1, the table's D call, lacks a check against the DNA. TRBV21-1 is annotated as a pseudogene. There are 18 residues in the CDR3.